Each of the 5 T cell receptor beta chains below was sequenced from the same sample in a study of OX40 agonist ivuxolimab in advanced cancers. Using immunoSEQ multiplex PCR, the repertoire was profiled, and TCRdb retains in-frame clones only, with some absent. The sample consists of about 62,000 clones, 80% to 95% of them appearing once. Here the sequenced sample was CD4+ or CD8+ T cells sorted from blood, taken in a trial of the OX40 agonist ivuxolimab. All receptors derive from an adult with an advanced solid tumor such as melanoma, head and neck, liver or kidney cancer.

The J gene is TRBJ1-1, the V gene TRBV9; D call uncertain. Germline CDR1 and CDR2: SGDLS and YYNGEE. The CDR3 extends over 12 amino acids. V gave up 0 bases and J gave up 6 bases, with 6 bases separating them. CDR3 residues: CASSVGGSEAFF. The CDR3 DNA reads as TGTGCCAGCAGCGTAGGAGGGTCTGAAGCTTTCTTT.

The chain employs TRBV7-2 and TRBJ2-7; tentatively, D is TRBD1 (6 bases). Trimming cost V 1 base and J 3 bases, with 13 bases left between them. The CDR3 has 15 amino acids. Germline loops: CDR1 SGHTA, CDR2 FQGNSA. The CDR3 spells CASSLVAETGYEQYF. The CDR3 DNA reads TGTGCCAGCAGCTTAGTAGCCGAGACAGGCTACGAGCAGTACTTC.

The J gene is TRBJ2-5, the V gene TRBV5-6, with 9 bases aligning to TRBD1. The CDR3 has 14 amino acids. In germline, CDR1 is SGHDT, CDR2 YYEEEE. J gave up 5 bases and V 4 bases, and 6 bases lay outside the gene matches. This chain's CDR3 is CASSDRGGLETQYF. CDR3 DNA: TGTGCCAGCAGCGACAGGGGGGGACTGGAGACCCAGTACTTC.

This sequence joins TRBV7-9 and TRBJ2-1; D remains ambiguous. Trimming left V 2 bases short and J 10 bases short, with 6 bases between. The CDR3 sequence is 11 residues long. Per the germline V gene, CDR1 is SEHNR and CDR2 is FQNEAQ (reference sequence). This chain's CDR3 is CASSLLSEQFF. The CDR3 DNA is TGTGCCAGCAGCTTATTATCAGAGCAGTTCTTC.

This sequence joins TRBV19 and TRBJ2-6, with 7 bases matching TRBD1. Germline lookup yields CDR1 LNHDA and CDR2 SQIVND (reference sequence). This CDR3 is built from 18 residues. Germline trimming cut 1 base from V and 0 bases from J; bases unmatched to any gene: 6. The CDR3 region is CASSIATGPASGANVLTF. The CDR3 DNA follows: TGTGCCAGTAGTATAGCGACAGGGCCCGCCTCTGGGGCCAACGTCCTGACTTTC.